This T cell receptor beta chain was captured in a study of CD8+ T cells in alopecia areata. RNA extraction was followed by reverse transcription into cDNA, which acted as the sequencing template. Clones were sequenced by immunoSEQ multiplex PCR, and TCRdb holds only the in-frame ones, with some missing. The data contain almost 250,000 clones, 67% of them singletons. Germline assignment: CDR1 MGHDK and CDR2 SYGVNS. The CDR3 contains 15 residues. V lost 2 bases, J lost 4 bases, and 8 bases stayed unmatched. Sequencing used CD4+ T cells sorted from blood, obtained at week 0. This chain links TRBV25-1 with TRBJ2-7, with 7 bases matching TRBD1. The clonotype comes from a human donor with alopecia areata. The CDR3 DNA reads as TGTGCCAGCAGTGAAATTTACAGGGGAATTTACGAGCAGTACTTC. Protein: CASSEIYRGIYEQYF.